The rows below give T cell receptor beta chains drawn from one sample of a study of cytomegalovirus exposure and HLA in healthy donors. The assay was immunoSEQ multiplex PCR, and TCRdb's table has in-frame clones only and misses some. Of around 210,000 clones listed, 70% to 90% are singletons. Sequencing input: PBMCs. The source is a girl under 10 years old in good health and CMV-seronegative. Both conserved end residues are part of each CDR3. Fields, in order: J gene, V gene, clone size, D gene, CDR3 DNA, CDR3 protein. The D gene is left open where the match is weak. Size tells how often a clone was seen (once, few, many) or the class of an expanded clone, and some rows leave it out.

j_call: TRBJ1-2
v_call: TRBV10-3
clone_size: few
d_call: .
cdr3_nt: TGTGCCATCAGTGAGGGCAGCGCGAACCCTATTGGCTACACCTTC
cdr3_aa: CAISEGSANPIGYTF

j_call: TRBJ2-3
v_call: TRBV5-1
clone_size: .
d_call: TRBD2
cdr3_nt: TGCGCCAGCATGGTCGCTAGCGGGGCCACAGATACGCAGTATTTT
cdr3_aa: CASMVASGATDTQYF

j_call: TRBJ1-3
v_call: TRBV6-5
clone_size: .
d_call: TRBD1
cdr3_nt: TGTGCCAGCAGTTACTCCGAGACAGGGAGTGGAAACACCATATATTTT
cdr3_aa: CASSYSETGSGNTIYF

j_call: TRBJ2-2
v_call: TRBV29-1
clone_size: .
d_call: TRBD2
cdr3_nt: TGCAGCGTAAGCGGGAGGGCTGGGGAGCTGTTTTTT
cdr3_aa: CSVSGRAGELFF

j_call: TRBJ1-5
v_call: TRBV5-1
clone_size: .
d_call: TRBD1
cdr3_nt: TGCGCCAGCAGCTCTGGACAGGGGGCTTTTGAGCCCCAGCATTTT
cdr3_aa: CASSSGQGAFEPQHF

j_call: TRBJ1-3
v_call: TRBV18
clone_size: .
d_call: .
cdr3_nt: TGTGCCAGCTCACTCCAGGGTCCCCGCTCTGGAAACACCATATATTTT
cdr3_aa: CASSLQGPRSGNTIYF

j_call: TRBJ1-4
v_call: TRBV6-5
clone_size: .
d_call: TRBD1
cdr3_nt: TGTGCCAGCAGTTTAATTGGACAGGGCCGTAATGAAAAACTGTTTTTT
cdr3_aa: CASSLIGQGRNEKLFF

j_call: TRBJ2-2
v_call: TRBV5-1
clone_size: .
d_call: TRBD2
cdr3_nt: TGCGCCAGCAGCCCCGACCTAGCGGGGCCGAACACCGGGGAGCTGTTTTTT
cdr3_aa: CASSPDLAGPNTGELFF

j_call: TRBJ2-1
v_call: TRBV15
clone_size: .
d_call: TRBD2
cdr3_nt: TGTGCCACCAGCACTTCTACTAGCGGGAGATCCTACAATGAGCAGTTCTTC
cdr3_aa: CATSTSTSGRSYNEQFF

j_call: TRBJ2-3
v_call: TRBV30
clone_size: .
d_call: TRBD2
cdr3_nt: TGTGCCTGGAGTGTACGGAGACTAGCGGGCCTAGATACGCAGTATTTT
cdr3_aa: CAWSVRRLAGLDTQYF

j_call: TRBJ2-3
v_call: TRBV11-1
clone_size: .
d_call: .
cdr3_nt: TGTGCCAGCAGCAGGGTCTACAGGGATTGGTATACGCAGTATTTT
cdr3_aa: CASSRVYRDWYTQYF

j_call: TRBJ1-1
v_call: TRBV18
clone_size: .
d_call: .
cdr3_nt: TGTGCCAGCTCACCACCGGGGGGGCGCAGAACTGAAGCTTTCTTT
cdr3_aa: CASSPPGGRRTEAFF

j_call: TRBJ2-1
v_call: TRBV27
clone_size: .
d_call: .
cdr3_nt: TGTGCCAGCAGCAGACTAGGAACCTTTGAGCAGTTCTTC
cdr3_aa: CASSRLGTFEQFF

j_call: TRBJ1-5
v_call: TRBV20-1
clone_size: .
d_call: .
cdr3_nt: TGCAGTGCTAGACAGGGTCAGCCCCAGCATTTT
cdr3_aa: CSARQGQPQHF

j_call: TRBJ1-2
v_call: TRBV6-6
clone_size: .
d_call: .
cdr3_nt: TGTGCCAGCAGTTACTCGCGCGGGCGGCAATACTATGGCTACACCTTC
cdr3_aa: CASSYSRGRQYYGYTF

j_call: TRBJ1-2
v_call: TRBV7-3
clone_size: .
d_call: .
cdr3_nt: TGTGCCAGCAGCGCCACGGCGGGGAATGGCTACACCTTC
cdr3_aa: CASSATAGNGYTF

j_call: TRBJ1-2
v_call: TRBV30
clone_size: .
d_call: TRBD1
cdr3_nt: TGTGCCTGGAGTGTTGTTGGGACAGGCGGAAGCGGCTACACCTTC
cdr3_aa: CAWSVVGTGGSGYTF

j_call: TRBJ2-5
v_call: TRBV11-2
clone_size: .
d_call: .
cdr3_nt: TGTGCCAGCAGCAACGTCGACAGGTACTTC
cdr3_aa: CASSNVDRYF

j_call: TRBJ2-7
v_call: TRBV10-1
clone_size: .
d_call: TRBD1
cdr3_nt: TGCGCCAGCAGCGACCCGGGACAGGGGCCCTACGAGCAGTACTTC
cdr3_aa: CASSDPGQGPYEQYF

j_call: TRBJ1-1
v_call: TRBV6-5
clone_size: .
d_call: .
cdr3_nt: TGTGCCAGCAGTAGACAACCGAACACTGAAGCTTTCTTT
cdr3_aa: CASSRQPNTEAFF